This is a list of T cell receptor beta chains from one sample in a study of blood T cell repertoires in COVID-19. Assay used: immunoSEQ multiplex PCR; TCRdb lists only in-frame clones, some missing. The repertoire has about 85,000 clones, 90% of them found once; the top ten carry roughly 4.5%. Sequencing was performed on peripheral blood. The receptors stem from a woman older than 75 with active or convalescent COVID-19. Each CDR3 is given without its conserved first and last residue. A D gene is named only where the DNA matches it firmly.

>TRBJ2-3|TRBV2|NA
ASRRELGDTQY
>TRBJ2-3|TRBV9|TRBD2
ASSATSGGPSTQY
>TRBJ1-5|TRBV7-2|TRBD1
ASSLTGGRPQH
>TRBJ2-1|TRBV5-1|NA
ASIQTPSYNEQF
>TRBJ1-2|TRBV5-6|TRBD1
ASSPTGVGYT
>TRBJ1-5|TRBV27|NA
ASSLSAPRQPQH
>TRBJ2-1|TRBV7-9|NA
ASSPGQEQF
>TRBJ2-7|TRBV6-6|NA
ASSYRGQGVGGQY
>TRBJ2-3|TRBV28|NA
ASSPPRRGTDTQY
>TRBJ2-2|TRBV18|NA
ASSPLTGVVAGELF
>TRBJ1-1|TRBV28|NA
ASLDRLNTEAF
>TRBJ1-2|TRBV18|NA
ASSLRTVPYGYT
>TRBJ2-3|TRBV5-1|NA
ASSLPQGDALTDTQY
>TRBJ1-1|TRBV19|NA
ASMGRVNTEAF
>TRBJ2-7|TRBV24-1|NA
ATSDATGTYEQY
>TRBJ1-5|TRBV7-7|NA
ASSFPDWRQSNQPQH
>TRBJ2-3|TRBV19|NA
ASERAGRADTQY
>TRBJ2-3|TRBV7-9|TRBD2
ASRPDGGTDTQY
>TRBJ2-7|TRBV10-3|NA
AISEGSGGSAYEQY
>TRBJ2-7|TRBV28|NA
ASSLWPGSHEQY
>TRBJ2-7|TRBV6-2/TRBV6-3|TRBD1
ASSYYRDRGRRDYEQY
>TRBJ1-5|TRBV28|NA
ASSLYGGNQPQH
>TRBJ1-1|TRBV19|NA
ASSTRFLGFTEAF
>TRBJ2-4|TRBV15|TRBD1
ATSRAGNRGANIQY
>TRBJ2-7|TRBV18|TRBD2
ASSPPWASGSMDEQY
>TRBJ2-1|TRBV27|NA
ASSRLDYNEQF
>TRBJ2-2|TRBV5-1|TRBD1
ASSSNRDSPGELF
>TRBJ1-6|TRBV25-1|TRBD1
ASNGQGNSPLH
>TRBJ1-2|TRBV5-5|NA
ASSLQQVNYGYT
>TRBJ1-2|TRBV5-1|NA
ASSPSEGGNYGYT
>TRBJ2-7|TRBV27|TRBD2
ASRQGTSGSSYEQY
>TRBJ2-3|TRBV6-1|NA
ASSELATPGDTQY
>TRBJ2-7|TRBV18|TRBD2
ASSNGLAGGRWYEQY
>TRBJ1-5|TRBV6-6|NA
ASSPPGLRNQPQH
>TRBJ2-1|TRBV6-5|TRBD1
ASSYLTGRSYNEQF
>TRBJ1-4|TRBV3-1/TRBV3-2|TRBD1
ASSPRDRGRVVNEKLF
>TRBJ1-2|TRBV3-1/TRBV3-2|NA
ASSQAEMGYT
>TRBJ1-5|TRBV19|NA
ASEATGVRNQPQH
>TRBJ2-1|TRBV25-1|TRBD1
ASSESRQGMNEQF
>TRBJ2-7|TRBV6-6|NA
ASSYSFSGEIYEQY
>TRBJ2-7|TRBV7-2|NA
ASSLVMGAAIEQY
>TRBJ1-2|TRBV19|NA
ASSNRTVVGGYT
>TRBJ1-4|TRBV7-9|NA
ASSLGSRGGEKLF
>TRBJ2-1|TRBV2|NA
ASSEGGVDEQF
>TRBJ1-1|TRBV18|NA
ASSKTENTEAF
>TRBJ2-7|TRBV27|TRBD1
ASSRRRGLQAYEQY
>TRBJ1-6|TRBV10-2|NA
ASSERGRSPLH
>TRBJ2-7|TRBV3-1/TRBV3-2|TRBD1
ASSATGSYEQY
>TRBJ2-7|TRBV7-2|NA
ASSLRTGLSYEQY
>TRBJ1-5|TRBV5-1|NA
ASSPKTGFGNQPQH
>TRBJ2-5|TRBV11-2|NA
ASSLRGRGAETQY
>TRBJ2-2|TRBV11-2|NA
ASSRNPLAFFTGELF
>TRBJ2-7|TRBV29-1|NA
SVIAQGSEQY
>TRBJ2-1|TRBV7-2|TRBD2
ASSLVGRRPNNEQF